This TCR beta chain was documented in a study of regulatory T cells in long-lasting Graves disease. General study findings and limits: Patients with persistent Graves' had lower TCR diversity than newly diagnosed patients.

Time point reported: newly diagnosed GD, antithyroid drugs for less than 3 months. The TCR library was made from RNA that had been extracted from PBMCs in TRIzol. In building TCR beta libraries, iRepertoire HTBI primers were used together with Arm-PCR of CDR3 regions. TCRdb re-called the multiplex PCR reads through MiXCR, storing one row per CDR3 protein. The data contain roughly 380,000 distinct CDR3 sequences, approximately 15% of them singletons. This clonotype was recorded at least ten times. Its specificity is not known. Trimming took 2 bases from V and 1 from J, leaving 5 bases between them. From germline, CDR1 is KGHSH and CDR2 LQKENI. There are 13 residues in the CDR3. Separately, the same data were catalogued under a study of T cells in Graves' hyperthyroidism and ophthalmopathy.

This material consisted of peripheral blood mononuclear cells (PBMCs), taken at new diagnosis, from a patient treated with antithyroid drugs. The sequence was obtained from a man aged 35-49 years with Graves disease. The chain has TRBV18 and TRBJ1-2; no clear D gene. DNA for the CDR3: TGTGCCAGCTCACCAGCAGTTAACTATGGCTACACCTTC. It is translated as CASSPAVNYGYTF.